This T cell receptor beta chain was identified during a study of T cells in Graves' hyperthyroidism and ophthalmopathy. Study details: Peripheral blood specimens were obtained at initial diagnosis, prior to any treatment. Study-level results: Model output signaled ophthalmopathy a median roughly 6.1 months ahead of onset.

Germline CDR1 is MNHEY and CDR2 is SVGEGT. This CDR3 is 14 amino acids long. Deletions cut 6 bases from V and 6 bases from J, with 15 bases between. Researchers took RNA transcripts and amplified the TCR beta CDR3 regions from them. The study used the HTBI primer set for a first-round RT-PCR of the TCR CDR3. TCRdb redid the calling of the multiplex PCR reads with MiXCR, one entry per CDR3 protein. The table has some 320,000 distinct CDR3 sequences, roughly an eighth seen once. This clonotype has a count of ten or more. What it binds is not known. Each diagnosis drew on symptoms, thyroxine, TRAb, thyroid ultrasound and orbital computed tomography findings. Fresh peripheral blood, 10 ml, yielded the PBMCs.

The receptor was isolated from a woman aged 35 to 49 with Graves' ophthalmopathy. The chain combines TRBV6-2 or TRBV6-3 with TRBJ2-1, with D unresolved. Sequencing was performed on blood. CDR3 residues: CASRTGPAFNEQFF. DNA for the CDR3: TGTGCCAGCAGAACCGGCCCGGCGTTCAATGAGCAGTTCTTC.